This TCR beta chain was captured by sequencing in a study of T-cell reconstitution after alpha-beta-depleted transplantation in children. CDR3 length: 16 amino acids. A TCRbeta library incorporating unique molecular identifiers was prepared. One entry per CDR3 protein, called by TCRdb with MiXCR from the PCR reads. This table holds about 500,000 distinct CDR3 sequences, around a third found once. Comments on this clonotype: A read error may produce the germline difference seen at one junction end.

Sequenced here: PBMCs from the stem cell graft donor, sampled from the stem cell graft. The TCR was taken from a human donor who donated a stem cell graft to a child with aplastic anemia. The V and J genes are TRBV12-3 or TRBV12-4 and TRBJ1-6, with D uncertain. The CDR3 sequence is CASSLAVTGLSSPLRF. The CDR3 DNA reads TGTGCCAGCAGTTTAGCTGTGACGGGCCTGAGTTCACCCCTCCGCTTT.